The rows below give T cell receptor beta chains drawn from one sample of a study of T cells in localized non-small cell lung cancer. The protocol was immunoSEQ multiplex PCR, while the TCRdb copy is restricted to in-frame clones and leaves out a portion. Here the sample spans just under 30,000 clones, 89% being singletons. Sequencing used peripheral blood, obtained before any cancer treatment. The receptors shown here come from a woman aged 40-75 years with stage I lung adenocarcinoma. The CDR3 runs from the conserved cysteine through the conserved F or W. Fields, in order: clone size, V gene, D gene, J gene, CDR3 DNA, CDR3 protein. A D gene is named only where the DNA matches it firmly. Some rows have no size entry. The others give once, few or many, or a class for an expanded clone.

NA	TRBV6-1	TRBD1	TRBJ2-7	TGTGCCAGCAGAAAAACCGGGACAGTTTCCTACGAGCAGTACTTC	CASRKTGTVSYEQYF
NA	TRBV5-1	NA	TRBJ1-4	TGCGCCAGCAAGGATCAGGGTGCCCCTAATGAAAAACTGTTTTTT	CASKDQGAPNEKLFF
NA	TRBV25-1	TRBD1	TRBJ2-5	TGTGCCAGCAGTGAATTGGGGCAGGGGGATGGGGAGACCCAGTACTTC	CASSELGQGDGETQYF
NA	TRBV11-2	TRBD2	TRBJ2-1	TGTGCCAGCAGCTCCGGGACTAGCTCGCGCAATGAGCAGTTCTTC	CASSSGTSSRNEQFF
NA	TRBV27	NA	TRBJ1-1	TGTGCCAGTCTCGGGATGGGGGCGGCGAACACTGAAGCTTTCTTT	CASLGMGAANTEAFF
NA	TRBV9	NA	TRBJ2-1	TGTGCCAGCAGCGCTTGGACAGACAACTCCTACAATGAGCAGTTCTTC	CASSAWTDNSYNEQFF
NA	TRBV19	NA	TRBJ1-2	TGTGCCAGTAGTCAGCCAGGTGAACAGAACTATGGCTACACCTTC	CASSQPGEQNYGYTF
NA	TRBV6-6	NA	TRBJ1-2	TGTGCCAGCAGTTACTTGGGGGCAGCAAACTATGGCTACACCTTC	CASSYLGAANYGYTF
NA	TRBV10-2	NA	TRBJ2-3	TGCGCCAGCAGTGAGAGGGGACCTGGCGGCATGGATACGCAGTATTTT	CASSERGPGGMDTQYF
NA	TRBV27	NA	TRBJ2-3	TGTGCCAGCAGGCAGCCCCTCCAGACAGATACGCAGTATTTT	CASRQPLQTDTQYF
once	TRBV15	NA	TRBJ2-2	TGTGCCACCAGCAGAGATAACCTCCAGAACACCGGGGAGCTGTTTTTT	CATSRDNLQNTGELFF
NA	TRBV6-5	TRBD1	TRBJ2-2	TGTGCCAGCAGTCGGAACAGGGGATACACCGGGGAGCTGTTTTTT	CASSRNRGYTGELFF
once	TRBV30	NA	TRBJ2-1	TGTGCCTGGAGTCGTAAGAATCTAGGTGGCTCCTACAATGAGCAGTTCTTC	CAWSRKNLGGSYNEQFF
NA	TRBV30	NA	TRBJ2-5	TGTGCCTGGAGTGTAAACTGGGAGACCCAGTACTTC	CAWSVNWETQYF
NA	TRBV7-8	TRBD1	TRBJ1-2	TGTGCCAGCAGCGCTGGACAGGGGAGCTATGGCTACACCTTC	CASSAGQGSYGYTF
few	TRBV5-1	NA	TRBJ1-5	TGCGCCAGCAGCCAAGGTAGCAATCAGCCCCAGCATTTT	CASSQGSNQPQHF
NA	TRBV5-4	NA	TRBJ2-1	TGTGCCAGCAGAAGAGGCGTAGGGAATGAGCAGTTCTTC	CASRRGVGNEQFF
NA	TRBV27	TRBD2	TRBJ2-7	TGTGCCAGCAGTTTATCGGGGGGGAGGCTTTCCTACGAGCAGTACTTC	CASSLSGGRLSYEQYF
NA	TRBV18	NA	TRBJ1-1	TGTGCCAGCTCTCCACAGGGTACCACTGAAGCTTTCTTT	CASSPQGTTEAFF
NA	TRBV4-1	NA	TRBJ1-5	TGCGCCAGCAGCCAAGCGTGGGGAAATCAGCCCCAGCATTTT	CASSQAWGNQPQHF
once	TRBV28	TRBD1	TRBJ1-2	TGTGCCAGCATCCGGACAGGGGGCGGCTATGGCTACACCTTC	CASIRTGGGYGYTF
NA	TRBV9	NA	TRBJ2-1	TGTGCCAGCAGCAAAGTTGGAAGAAGGAGCGACAATGAGCAGTTCTTC	CASSKVGRRSDNEQFF
NA	TRBV28	NA	TRBJ1-3	TGTGCCAGCAGGCCGGGACGGCTCTCTGGAAACACCATATATTTT	CASRPGRLSGNTIYF
NA	TRBV9	NA	TRBJ1-2	TGTGCCACGGAGCCTCCGGGACACCAATATGGCTACACCTTC	CATEPPGHQYGYTF
NA	TRBV11-2	NA	TRBJ2-7	TGTGCCAGCAGCATCTTGAGGGAGTCGTCCTACGAGCAGTACTTC	CASSILRESSYEQYF
NA	TRBV19	TRBD1	TRBJ1-1	TGTGCCAGTAGGGGACAGGGGGCAGGAACTGAAGCTTTCTTT	CASRGQGAGTEAFF
NA	TRBV9	TRBD1	TRBJ2-1	TGTGCCAGCAGCGTAGGAACGGGACAGGGATACAATGAGCAGTTCTTC	CASSVGTGQGYNEQFF
NA	TRBV9	NA	TRBJ2-5	TGTGCCAGCAGCGGAGGTGAGACGTACGACCAAGAGACCCAGTACTTC	CASSGGETYDQETQYF
NA	TRBV27	TRBD1	TRBJ2-2	TGTGCCAGCAGTCTGGGAGGGACAGGGTCTTTGGAGCTGTTTTTT	CASSLGGTGSLELFF
NA	TRBV28	NA	TRBJ2-1	TGTGCCAGCAGAAACCTCAGGGGACCGTACAATGAGCAGTTCTTC	CASRNLRGPYNEQFF
NA	TRBV11-2	TRBD1	TRBJ1-1	TGTGCCAGCAGCTTAAGGCCCAGGGGGTCCGAAGCTTTCTTT	CASSLRPRGSEAFF
NA	TRBV11-2	NA	TRBJ2-7	TGTGCCAGCAGCCTTTTAAGGGGTGGCTACGAGCAGTACTTC	CASSLLRGGYEQYF